This T cell receptor (beta chain) was obtained from a study of OX40 agonist ivuxolimab in advanced cancers. Study information: Ivuxolimab, which is an agonistic anti-OX40 (CD134) antibody, was administered to the patients. Every 2 weeks, ivuxolimab was infused into the patients intravenously at between 0.01 and 10 mg/kg. Anti-PD-1, anti-PD-L1 or anti-CTLA-4 therapy given earlier was allowed, and 40% had some.

Trimming took off 3 bases at V and 7 bases at J, with 21 bases between the two ends. The germline CDR1 and CDR2 sequences are LNHDA and SQIVND (reference sequence). CDR3 length: 16 residues. Measured with immunoSEQ multiplex PCR; TCRdb has only the in-frame clones, and not every one. Of about 53,000 clones in the sample, 84% were seen once. This clone was observed once. Samples were taken at baseline and on day 1 of cycles 4 and 7. The gene calls are TRBV19 and TRBJ1-2; D call uncertain. This clonotype was obtained from an adult with an advanced solid tumor such as melanoma, head and neck, liver or kidney cancer. The input for sequencing was CD4+ or CD8+ T cells sorted from blood, taken in a trial of the OX40 agonist ivuxolimab. The CDR3 DNA reads as TGTGCCAGTAGTATCGATCGGAAACAGAGTGAGGCTGGCTACACCTTC. Translating gives CASSIDRKQSEAGYTF.